This T cell receptor (beta chain) derives from a study of cytomegalovirus exposure and HLA in healthy donors. CDR3 length equals 15 residues. V was clipped by 3 bases and J by 8 bases; unmatched bases: 8. Looked up from germline, CDR1 is MNHEY and CDR2 is SVGAGI. Overall study findings and caveats: The study designated around 150 TCR beta chains cytomegalovirus-associated. Highly shared variants forming one cluster were likely a sequencing artifact.

Primers for the PCR totalled 60 Vbeta and 13 Jbeta. Sequencing was performed with immunoSEQ multiplex PCR; in TCRdb, only in-frame clones are kept and a portion is missing. In the table there are over 150,000 clones, approximately 80% of which are singletons. About this clone: Its target is not known.

The J gene is TRBJ2-1, the V gene TRBV6-5, with TRBD1 identical over 9 bases. The sequenced material came from PBMCs. This clonotype originated in a woman in her thirties or forties in good health and CMV-seropositive. As DNA, the CDR3 is TGTGCCAGCAGTTATGGACAGGGGTTTGGCGATGAGCAGTTCTTC. Protein product: CASSYGQGFGDEQFF.